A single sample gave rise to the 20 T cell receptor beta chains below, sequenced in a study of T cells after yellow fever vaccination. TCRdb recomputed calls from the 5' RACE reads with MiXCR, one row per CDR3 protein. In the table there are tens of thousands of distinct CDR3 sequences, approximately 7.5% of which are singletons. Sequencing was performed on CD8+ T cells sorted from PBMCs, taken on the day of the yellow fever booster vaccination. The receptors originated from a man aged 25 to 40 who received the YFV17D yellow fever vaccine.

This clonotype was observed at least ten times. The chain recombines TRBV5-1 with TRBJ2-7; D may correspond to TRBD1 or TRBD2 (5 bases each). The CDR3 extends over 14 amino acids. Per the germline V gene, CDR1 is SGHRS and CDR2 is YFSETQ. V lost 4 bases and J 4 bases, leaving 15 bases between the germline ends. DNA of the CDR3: TGCGCCAGCAGCGCCGGGACGGCCAGGTACGAGCAGTACTTC. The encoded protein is CASSAGTARYEQYF.

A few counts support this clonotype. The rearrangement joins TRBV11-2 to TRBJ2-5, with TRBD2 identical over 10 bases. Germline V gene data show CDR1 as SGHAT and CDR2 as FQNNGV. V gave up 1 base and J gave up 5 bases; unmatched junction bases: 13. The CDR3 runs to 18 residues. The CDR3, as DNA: TGTGCCAGCAGCTTAGGATACGCTAGCGGGGGAACGATGGAGACCCAGTACTTC. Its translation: CASSLGYASGGTMETQYF.

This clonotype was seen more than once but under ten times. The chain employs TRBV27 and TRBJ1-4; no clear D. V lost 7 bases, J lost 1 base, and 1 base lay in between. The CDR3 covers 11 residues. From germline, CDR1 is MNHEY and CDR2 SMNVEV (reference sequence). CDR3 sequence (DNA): TGTGCCAGCAAAACTAATGAAAAACTGTTTTTT. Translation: CASKTNEKLFF.

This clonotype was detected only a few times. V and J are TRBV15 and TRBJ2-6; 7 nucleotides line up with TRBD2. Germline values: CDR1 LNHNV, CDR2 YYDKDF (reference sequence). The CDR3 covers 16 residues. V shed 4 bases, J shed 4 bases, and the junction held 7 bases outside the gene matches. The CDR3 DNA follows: TGTGCCACCAGCACCCCCAGGGACTACGGGGCCAACGTCCTGACTTTC. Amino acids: CATSTPRDYGANVLTF.

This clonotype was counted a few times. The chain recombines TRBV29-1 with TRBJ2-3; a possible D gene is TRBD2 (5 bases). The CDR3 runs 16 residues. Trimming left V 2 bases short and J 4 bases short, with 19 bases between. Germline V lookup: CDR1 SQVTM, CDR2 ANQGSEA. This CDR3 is CSVESGARGFADTQYF. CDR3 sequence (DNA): TGCAGCGTTGAAAGTGGTGCACGCGGGTTCGCAGATACGCAGTATTTT.

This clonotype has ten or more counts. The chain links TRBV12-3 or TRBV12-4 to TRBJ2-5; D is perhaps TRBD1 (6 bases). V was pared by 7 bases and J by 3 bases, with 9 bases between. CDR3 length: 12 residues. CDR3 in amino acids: CASTGAEETQYF. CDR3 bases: TGTGCCAGCACAGGGGCCGAAGAGACCCAGTACTTC.

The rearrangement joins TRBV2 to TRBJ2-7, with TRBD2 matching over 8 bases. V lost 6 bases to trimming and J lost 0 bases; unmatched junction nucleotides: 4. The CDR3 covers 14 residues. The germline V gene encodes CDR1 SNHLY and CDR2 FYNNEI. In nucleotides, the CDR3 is TGTGCCAGCAGCTGGACTAGCAGCTCCTACGAGCAGTACTTC. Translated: CASSWTSSSYEQYF.

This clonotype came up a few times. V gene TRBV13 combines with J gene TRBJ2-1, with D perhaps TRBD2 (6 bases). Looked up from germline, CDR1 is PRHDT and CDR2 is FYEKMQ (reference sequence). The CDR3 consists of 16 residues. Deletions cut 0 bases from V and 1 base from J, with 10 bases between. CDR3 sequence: CASSLGLAVSYNEQFF. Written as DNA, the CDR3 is TGTGCCAGCAGCTTAGGGTTAGCGGTTTCCTACAATGAGCAGTTCTTC. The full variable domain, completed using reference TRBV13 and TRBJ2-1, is AAGVIQSPRHLIKEKRETATLKCYPIPRHDTVYWYQQGPGQDPQFLISFYEKMQSDKGSIPDRFSAQQFSDYHSELNMSSLELGDSALYFCASSLGLAVSYNEQFFGPGTRLTVL.

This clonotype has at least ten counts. CDR3 nucleotide sequence: TGCGCCAGCAGCTTGGACAGGAATACCTACGAGCAGTACTTC. Translation: CASSLDRNTYEQYF. V gene TRBV5-1 combines with J gene TRBJ2-7; D may be TRBD1 (5 bases). This CDR3 comprises 14 residues. CDR1 SGHRS and CDR2 YFSETQ come from the germline V gene. With 0 bases removed from V and 2 bases from J, the gap between germline ends came to 9 bases.

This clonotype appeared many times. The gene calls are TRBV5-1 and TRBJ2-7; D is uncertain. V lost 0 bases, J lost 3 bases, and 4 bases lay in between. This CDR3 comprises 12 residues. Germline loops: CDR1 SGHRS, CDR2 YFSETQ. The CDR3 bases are TGCGCCAGCAGCTTGGGAAACTACGAGCAGTACTTC. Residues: CASSLGNYEQYF.

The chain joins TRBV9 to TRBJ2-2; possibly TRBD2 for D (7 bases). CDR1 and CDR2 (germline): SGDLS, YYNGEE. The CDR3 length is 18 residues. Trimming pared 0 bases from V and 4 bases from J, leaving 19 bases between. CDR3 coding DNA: TGTGCCAGCAGCGTAGGAGTTGGCGGGGGCAGGGTCACCGGGGAGCTGTTTTTT. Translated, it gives CASSVGVGGGRVTGELFF.

The CDR3 DNA is TGTGCCAGCAGTTACGCTCTAGCGGGAGTCGCCTACAATGAGCAGTTCTTC. It translates to CASSYALAGVAYNEQFF. The rearrangement uses TRBV6-2 or TRBV6-3 and TRBJ2-1; 10 bases map to TRBD2. The CDR3 contains 17 residues. The V segment lost 2 bases and the J segment 2 bases; nucleotides outside the gene matches: 6. Per the germline V gene, CDR1 is MNHEY and CDR2 is SVGEGT.

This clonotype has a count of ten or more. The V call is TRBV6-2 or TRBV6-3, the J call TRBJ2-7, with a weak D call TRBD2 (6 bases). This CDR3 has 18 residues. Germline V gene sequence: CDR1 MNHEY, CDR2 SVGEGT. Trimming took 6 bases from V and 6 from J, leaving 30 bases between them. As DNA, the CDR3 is TGTGCCAGCAGCCACGAACTTTACTTGGGACTCCAATTCGGCGAGCAGTACTTC. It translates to CASSHELYLGLQFGEQYF.

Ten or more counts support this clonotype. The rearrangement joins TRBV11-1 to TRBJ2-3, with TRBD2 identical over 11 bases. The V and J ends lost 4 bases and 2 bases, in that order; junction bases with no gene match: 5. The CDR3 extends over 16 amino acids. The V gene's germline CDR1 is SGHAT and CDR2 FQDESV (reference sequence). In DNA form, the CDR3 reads TGTGCCAGCAGCTACCCTAGCGGGGGGAACACAGATACGCAGTATTTT. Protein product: CASSYPSGGNTDTQYF.

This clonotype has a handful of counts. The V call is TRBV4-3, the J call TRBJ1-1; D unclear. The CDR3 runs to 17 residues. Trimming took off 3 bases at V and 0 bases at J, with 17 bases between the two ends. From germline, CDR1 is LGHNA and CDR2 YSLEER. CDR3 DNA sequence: TGCGCCAGCAGCCAGGTCCCTCGAGGACTGATGAACACTGAAGCTTTCTTT. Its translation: CASSQVPRGLMNTEAFF.

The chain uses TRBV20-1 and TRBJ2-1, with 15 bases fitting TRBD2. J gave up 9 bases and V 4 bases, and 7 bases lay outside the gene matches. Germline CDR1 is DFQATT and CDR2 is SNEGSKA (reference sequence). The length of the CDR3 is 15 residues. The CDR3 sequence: CSATRTSGRAGEQFF. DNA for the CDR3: TGCAGTGCTACCCGGACTAGCGGGAGGGCCGGTGAGCAGTTCTTC.

The CDR3: CASSPLVGAPDTDTQYF. For the CDR3, the DNA is TGTGCCAGCTCACCGCTAGTCGGGGCGCCGGACACAGATACGCAGTATTTT. This sequence joins TRBV18 and TRBJ2-3; D is possibly TRBD1 or TRBD2 (5 bases each). Germline-derived CDR1 and CDR2 are KGHSH and LQKENI. V lost 3 bases to trimming and J lost 2 bases, with 18 bases between them. This CDR3 has 17 amino acids. The full variable domain, its missing parts supplied by reference TRBV18 and TRBJ2-3, is NAGVMQNPRHLVRRRGQEARLRCSPMKGHSHVYWYRQLPEEGLKFMVYLQKENIIDESGMPKERFSAEFPKEGPSILRIQQVVRGDSAAYFCASSPLVGAPDTDTQYFGPGTRLTVL.

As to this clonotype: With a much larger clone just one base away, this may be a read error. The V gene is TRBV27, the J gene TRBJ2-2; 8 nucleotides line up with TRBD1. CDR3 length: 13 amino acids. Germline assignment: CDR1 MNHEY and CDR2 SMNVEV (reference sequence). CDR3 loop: CASRTGDTVELFF. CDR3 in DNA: TGTGCCAGCAGGACAGGGGACACCGTGGAGCTGTTTTTT.

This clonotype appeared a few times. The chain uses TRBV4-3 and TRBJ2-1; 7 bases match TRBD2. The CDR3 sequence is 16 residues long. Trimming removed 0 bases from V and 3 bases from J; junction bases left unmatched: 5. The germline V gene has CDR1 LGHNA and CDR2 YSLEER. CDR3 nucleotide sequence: TGCGCCAGCAGCCAAGAATTGCTAGCGGACTACAATGAGCAGTTCTTC. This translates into CASSQELLADYNEQFF.

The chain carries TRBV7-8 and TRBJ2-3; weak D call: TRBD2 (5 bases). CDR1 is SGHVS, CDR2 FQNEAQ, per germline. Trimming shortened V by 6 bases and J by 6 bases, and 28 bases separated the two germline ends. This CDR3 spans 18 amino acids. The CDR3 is CASRSTLNGLPPGDTQYF. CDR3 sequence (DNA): TGTGCCAGCAGATCTACACTGAACGGACTCCCCCCTGGGGATACGCAGTATTTT.